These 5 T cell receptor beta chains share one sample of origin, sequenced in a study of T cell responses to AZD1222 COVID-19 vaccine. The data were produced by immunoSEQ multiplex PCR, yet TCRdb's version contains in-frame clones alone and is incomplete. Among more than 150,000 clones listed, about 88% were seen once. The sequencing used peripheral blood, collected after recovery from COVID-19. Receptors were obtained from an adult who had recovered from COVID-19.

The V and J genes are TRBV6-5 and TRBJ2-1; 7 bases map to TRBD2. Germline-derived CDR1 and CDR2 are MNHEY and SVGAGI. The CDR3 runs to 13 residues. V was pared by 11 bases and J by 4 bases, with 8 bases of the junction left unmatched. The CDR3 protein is CAVWRGRYNEQFF. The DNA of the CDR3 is TGTGCCGTGTGGCGGGGGAGGTACAATGAGCAGTTCTTC.

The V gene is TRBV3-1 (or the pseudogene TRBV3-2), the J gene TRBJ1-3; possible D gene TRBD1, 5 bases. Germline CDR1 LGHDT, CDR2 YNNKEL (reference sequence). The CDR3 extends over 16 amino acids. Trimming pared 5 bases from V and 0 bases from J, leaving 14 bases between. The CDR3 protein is CASSGRGPISGNTIYF. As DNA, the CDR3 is TGTGCCAGCAGCGGACGGGGACCCATCTCTGGAAACACCATATATTTT.

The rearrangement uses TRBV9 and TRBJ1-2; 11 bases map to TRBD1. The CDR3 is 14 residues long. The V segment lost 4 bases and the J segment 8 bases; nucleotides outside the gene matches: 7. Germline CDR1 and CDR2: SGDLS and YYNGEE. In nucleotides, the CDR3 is TGTGCCAGCAGCTTTACGGGACAGGGGGAAGGCTACACCTTC. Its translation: CASSFTGQGEGYTF.

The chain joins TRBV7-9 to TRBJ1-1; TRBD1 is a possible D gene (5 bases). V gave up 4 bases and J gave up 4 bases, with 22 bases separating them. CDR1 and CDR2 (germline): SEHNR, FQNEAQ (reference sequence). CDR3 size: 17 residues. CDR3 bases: TGTGCCAGCAGCTCCCCGCCGGGACGCGTGGGGGGCACTGAAGCTTTCTTT. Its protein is CASSSPPGRVGGTEAFF.

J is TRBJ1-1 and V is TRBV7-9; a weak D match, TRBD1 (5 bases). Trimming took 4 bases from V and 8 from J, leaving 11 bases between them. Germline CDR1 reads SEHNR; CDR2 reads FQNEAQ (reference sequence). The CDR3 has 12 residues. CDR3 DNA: TGTGCCAGCAGCTACACAGGAGACGAAGCTTTCTTT. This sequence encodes CASSYTGDEAFF.